A selection of T cell receptor beta chains follows, all from one sample in a study of EBV T-cell therapy then PD-1 blockade in nasopharyngeal carcinoma. Some clones are missing from TCRdb's copy, which holds only in-frame ones; the method was immunoSEQ multiplex PCR. The profile shows about 17,000 clones, roughly 88% of them singletons. Antigens for these TCRs are unknown. The material was CD8+ T cells from blood, obtained at day 0 from a patient whose treatment included autologous EBV-specific T cells and nivolumab. Receptor source: a middle-aged man with nasopharyngeal carcinoma. Each CDR3 is given with its conserved first and last residue. A D gene is named only where the DNA matches it firmly. Clone size is given for some rows only: seen once, a few or many times, or a class if the clone is expanded.

>TRBV7-9|.|TRBJ2-1|TRBD1
CASSTPDRTYNEQFF
TGTGCCAGCAGCACCCCGGACAGGACATACAATGAGCAGTTCTTC
>TRBV9|.|TRBJ1-3|TRBD1
CASSGDRVFGNTIYF
TGTGCCAGCAGCGGGGACAGGGTCTTTGGAAACACCATATATTTT
>TRBV29-1|.|TRBJ2-1|.
CSAQGAPGSSYNEQFF
TGCAGCGCCCAGGGCGCCCCAGGGAGCTCCTACAATGAGCAGTTCTTC
>TRBV4-1|.|TRBJ1-4|.
CASSQGQSLVGKLFF
TGCGCCAGCAGCCAAGGACAGAGCCTTGTTGGTAAACTGTTTTTT
>TRBV7-3|.|TRBJ1-2|.
CASSFKGEIDGYTF
TGTGCCAGCAGCTTTAAGGGGGAAATAGATGGCTACACCTTC
>TRBV7-9|.|TRBJ1-2|.
CASSLGPNTINYGYTF
TGTGCCAGCAGCTTAGGCCCTAACACGATTAACTATGGCTACACCTTC
>TRBV13|once|TRBJ2-3|TRBD1
CASSLGDRAGDTQYF
TGTGCCAGCAGCTTAGGAGACAGGGCGGGAGATACGCAGTATTTT
>TRBV6-5|.|TRBJ1-4|TRBD1
CASGPGTGSEKLFF
TGTGCCAGCGGACCCGGGACAGGGAGTGAAAAACTGTTTTTT
>TRBV6-4|.|TRBJ1-4|.
CASSGPRGDWQFREKLFF
TGTGCCAGCAGTGGCCCCAGGGGCGACTGGCAGTTTAGGGAAAAACTGTTTTTT
>TRBV6-5|once|TRBJ1-1|.
CASRFPGAEAFF
TGTGCCAGCAGATTTCCGGGGGCTGAAGCTTTCTTT
>TRBV6-4|.|TRBJ2-3|.
CASSDSERGSTDTQYF
TGTGCCAGCAGTGACTCTGAACGGGGCAGCACAGATACGCAGTATTTT
>TRBV6-5|.|TRBJ2-5|.
CASSSTEETQYF
TGTGCCAGCAGTTCAACAGAGGAGACCCAGTACTTC
>TRBV29-1|.|TRBJ2-5|.
CSPWGGRQETQYF
TGCAGCCCCTGGGGGGGCCGGCAAGAGACCCAGTACTTC
>TRBV6-5|.|TRBJ1-1|.
CASSYRSGWGTEAFF
TGTGCCAGCAGTTACAGGTCAGGTTGGGGCACTGAAGCTTTCTTT
>TRBV9|.|TRBJ1-2|.
CASSVGQGIYYGYTF
TGTGCCAGCAGCGTAGGGCAAGGGATTTATTATGGCTACACCTTC
>TRBV6-1|.|TRBJ2-7|TRBD1
CASSDWTGGSYEQYF
TGTGCCAGCAGTGATTGGACAGGGGGCTCCTACGAGCAGTACTTC
>TRBV27|.|TRBJ2-3|TRBD2
CASRVRTSGGRPDTQYF
TGTGCCAGCAGGGTTCGGACTAGCGGGGGCCGACCGGATACGCAGTATTTT
>TRBV4-1|.|TRBJ2-3|TRBD1
CASSPWTGMGTDTQYF
TGCGCCAGCAGCCCGTGGACAGGGATGGGCACAGATACGCAGTATTTT
>TRBV9|.|TRBJ2-1|TRBD2
CASSVEGSGDYNEQFF
TGTGCCAGCAGCGTAGAGGGTAGCGGGGACTACAATGAGCAGTTCTTC
>TRBV7-6|.|TRBJ2-1|TRBD2
CASSFGFPSGGYNEQFF
TGTGCCAGCAGCTTCGGGTTTCCAAGCGGGGGCTACAATGAGCAGTTCTTC
>TRBV16|.|TRBJ1-5|.
CASSQSGLSNQPQHF
TGTGCCAGCAGCCAATCAGGGCTTAGCAATCAGCCCCAGCATTTT
>TRBV6-5|.|TRBJ1-1|.
CASSYMSLGTEAFF
TGTGCCAGCAGTTACATGTCTCTGGGCACTGAAGCTTTCTTT
>TRBV4-3|.|TRBJ2-7|.
CASSQGSTSTYEQYF
TGCGCCAGCAGCCAAGGTTCCACCTCCACCTACGAGCAGTACTTC
>TRBV7-3|.|TRBJ2-1|.
CASSLLYNEQFF
TGTGCCAGCAGCCTCCTCTACAATGAGCAGTTCTTC
>TRBV6-5|.|TRBJ1-2|.
CASSYVGGGYTF
TGTGCCAGCAGTTACGTGGGGGGCGGCTACACCTTC
>TRBV6-6|.|TRBJ2-3|.
CASSPTRIYSTDTQYF
TGTGCCAGCAGTCCGACTAGGATATATAGCACAGATACGCAGTATTTT
>TRBV9|.|TRBJ2-3|TRBD2
CASSPEGRGADTQYF
TGTGCCAGCAGCCCAGAGGGGCGGGGGGCAGATACGCAGTATTTT
>TRBV5-8|.|TRBJ1-6|TRBD1
CASSDRDRGYNSPLHF
TGTGCCAGCAGCGACCGGGACAGGGGCTATAATTCACCCCTCCACTTT
>TRBV20-1|.|TRBJ1-1|.
CSARELGEAFF
TGCAGTGCTAGGGAGTTGGGTGAAGCTTTCTTT
>TRBV7-7|.|TRBJ2-5|.
CASSLLVTNGETQYF
TGTGCCAGCAGCTTACTAGTAACAAACGGGGAGACCCAGTACTTC
>TRBV19|few|TRBJ2-7|.
CASRGTPLEEQYF
TGTGCCAGTAGGGGGACACCCCTGGAAGAGCAGTACTTC
>TRBV5-4|.|TRBJ2-5|TRBD2
CASSWRGGFQETQYF
TGTGCCAGCAGCTGGCGGGGGGGATTCCAAGAGACCCAGTACTTC
>TRBV28|.|TRBJ2-3|.
CASSSTGTGTYTDTQYF
TGTGCCAGCAGTTCGACCGGGACGGGTACTTATACAGATACGCAGTATTTT
>TRBV9|.|TRBJ2-3|.
CASSASGGDTQYF
TGTGCCAGCAGCGCCTCTGGGGGAGATACGCAGTATTTT
>TRBV7-3|few|TRBJ2-1|.
CASSLQISYNEQFF
TGTGCCAGCAGCTTACAAATCTCCTACAATGAGCAGTTCTTC
>TRBV9|.|TRBJ1-2|TRBD1
CASSVEGAKNYGYTF
TGTGCCAGCAGCGTAGAGGGGGCGAAAAACTATGGCTACACCTTC
>TRBV7-6|medium-sized|TRBJ2-7|.
CASSMGPNYEQYF
TGTGCCAGCAGCATGGGACCGAACTACGAGCAGTACTTC
>TRBV6-4|few|TRBJ1-2|.
CASSEEDSLSGGYTF
TGTGCCAGCAGTGAGGAGGACAGTCTATCGGGTGGCTACACCTTC
>TRBV14|medium-sized|TRBJ1-2|.
CASSQVQRDYGYTF
TGTGCCAGCAGCCAAGTTCAACGGGACTATGGCTACACCTTC
>TRBV15|once|TRBJ1-2|TRBD1
CATSDGRGQTQYGYTF
TGTGCCACCAGCGACGGCAGGGGGCAGACTCAATATGGCTACACCTTC
>TRBV6-2/TRBV6-3|.|TRBJ2-5|TRBD2
CASSSPLWRAGAKKAQYF
TGTGCCAGCAGTTCGCCCCTCTGGAGAGCGGGGGCCAAGAAAGCCCAGTACTTC
>TRBV2|.|TRBJ1-4|.
CAIYHQGATNEKLFF
TGTGCCATCTACCACCAGGGTGCAACTAATGAAAAACTGTTTTTT
>TRBV6-4|.|TRBJ2-1|TRBD1
CASSDSETGGLEQFF
TGTGCCAGCAGTGACTCAGAAACAGGGGGCCTGGAGCAGTTCTTC
>TRBV27|medium-sized|TRBJ1-2|TRBD1
CASSIDRALGYTF
TGTGCCAGCAGCATCGACAGGGCCCTGGGCTACACCTTC